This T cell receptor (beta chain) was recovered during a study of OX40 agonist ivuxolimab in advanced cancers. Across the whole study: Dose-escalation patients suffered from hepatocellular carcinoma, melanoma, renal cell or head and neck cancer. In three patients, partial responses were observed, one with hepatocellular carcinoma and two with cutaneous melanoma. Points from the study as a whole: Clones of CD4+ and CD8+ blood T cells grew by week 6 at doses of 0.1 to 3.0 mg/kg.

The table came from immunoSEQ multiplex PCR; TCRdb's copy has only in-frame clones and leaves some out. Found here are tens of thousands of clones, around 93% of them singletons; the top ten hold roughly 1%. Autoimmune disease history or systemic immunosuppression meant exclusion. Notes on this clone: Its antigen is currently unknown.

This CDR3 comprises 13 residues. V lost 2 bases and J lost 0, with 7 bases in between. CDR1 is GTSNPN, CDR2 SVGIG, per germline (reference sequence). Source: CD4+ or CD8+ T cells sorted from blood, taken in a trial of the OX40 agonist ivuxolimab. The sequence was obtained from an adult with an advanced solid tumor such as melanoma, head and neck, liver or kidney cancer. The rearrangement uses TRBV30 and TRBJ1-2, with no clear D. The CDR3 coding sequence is TGTGCCTGGAGTCGCCAGACTAACTATGGCTACACCTTC. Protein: CAWSRQTNYGYTF. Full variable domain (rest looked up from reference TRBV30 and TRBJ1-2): SQTIHQWPATLVQPVGSPLSLECTVEGTSNPNLYWYRQAAGRGLQLLFYSVGIGQISSEVPQNLSASRPQDRQFILSSKKLLLSDSGFYLCAWSRQTNYGYTFGSGTRLTVV.